The 10 T cell receptor beta chains presented below share a single source sample, sequenced in a study of shared clonotypes between healthy human individuals. TCRdb keeps only in-frame clones here, not all; method: immunoSEQ multiplex PCR. Among 1,400,000 or so clones listed, approximately 98.5% were seen once. The sequenced sample consisted of naive CD4+ T cells sorted from blood. The sample's subset: CD45RA+ positively selected. The source of these receptors is a man aged 25-45 years in good health.

This clone was seen only once. The rearrangement links TRBV7-8 to TRBJ2-7; D gene unclear. The V and J ends lost 3 bases and 2 bases respectively, with 8 bases between them. The CDR3 extends over 13 amino acids. Germline CDR1 SGHVS, CDR2 FQNEAQ. The CDR3: CASSFGSTYEQYF. The CDR3 DNA reads TGTGCCAGCAGCTTCGGATCTACCTACGAGCAGTACTTC.

The chain joins TRBV2 to TRBJ1-3; TRBD1 matches at 8 bases. The V gene end was trimmed by 3 bases and the J gene end by 4 bases; junction bases not matched to a gene: 2. The germline CDR1 and CDR2 sequences are SNHLY and FYNNEI. The CDR3 contains 14 residues. This CDR3 is CASSDRDRGNTIYF. The CDR3 DNA reads as TGTGCCAGCAGTGACCGGGACAGGGGAAACACCATATATTTT.

The chain joins TRBV7-2 to TRBJ2-1, with 7 bases that match TRBD2. With 1 base clipped from V and 9 bases from J, the junction kept 6 bases outside the gene matches. CDR3 length: 14 residues. Germline V CDR1 and CDR2: SGHTA, FQGNSA. This chain's CDR3 is CASSLVRLAPEQFF. The CDR3 DNA sequence: TGTGCCAGCAGCTTAGTAAGACTAGCCCCTGAGCAGTTCTTC.

The chain has TRBV18 and TRBJ1-5, with D unclear. Germline V gene lookup returns CDR1 KGHSH and CDR2 LQKENI. This CDR3 is 17 amino acids long. V gave up 2 bases and J gave up 0 bases, with 14 bases separating them. DNA for the CDR3: TGTGCCAGCTCACCAGGAGGAGCGGGATATAGCAATCAGCCCCAGCATTTT. It specifies CASSPGGAGYSNQPQHF.

The chain combines TRBV19 with TRBJ2-7; weak D call: TRBD1 (5 bases). The CDR3 runs to 14 residues. Germline CDR1 and CDR2: LNHDA and SQIVND (reference sequence). V was pared by 2 bases and J by 6 bases, with 14 bases between. The CDR3 loop reads CASSILGAVGEQYF. CDR3 DNA: TGTGCCAGTAGTATATTAGGGGCAGTGGGCGAGCAGTACTTC.

The rearrangement links TRBV6-6 to TRBJ2-3; TRBD2 matches 7 bases. CDR1 is MNHNY, CDR2 SVGAGI, per germline (reference sequence). This CDR3 region has 16 residues. V was pared by 0 bases and J by 2 bases, with 5 bases of the junction left unmatched. CDR3 sequence: CASSYSSSGFTDTQYF. The CDR3 nucleotides are TGTGCCAGCAGTTACTCGTCTAGCGGATTCACAGATACGCAGTATTTT.

The rearrangement links TRBV5-5 to TRBJ1-2, with 10 bases that match TRBD1. Per the germline V gene, CDR1 is SGHKS and CDR2 is YYEKEE (reference sequence). CDR3 length equals 16 residues. Germline trimming cut 3 bases from V and 2 bases from J; bases unmatched to any gene: 7. The CDR3 loop is CASSWGSGQGNYGYTF. Written as DNA, the CDR3 is TGTGCCAGCAGCTGGGGGTCGGGACAGGGGAACTATGGCTACACCTTC. The complete variable domain, with remaining parts taken from reference TRBV5-5 and TRBJ1-2, reads DAGVTQSPTHLIKTRGQQVTLRCSPISGHKSVSWYQQVLGQGPQFIFQYYEKEERGRGNFPDRFSARQFPNYSSELNVNALLLGDSALYLCASSWGSGQGNYGYTFGSGTRLTVV.

This chain uses TRBV28 with TRBJ1-5; TRBD1 is a possible D gene (5 bases). CDR3 length: 15 amino acids. Trimming left V 7 bases short and J 4 bases short, with 17 bases between. CDR1 is MDHEN and CDR2 is SYDVKM in the germline V gene. The CDR3 DNA sequence: TGTGCCAGCATACCCCACCGGGAGGGGAATCAGCCCCAGCATTTT. Translating gives CASIPHREGNQPQHF.

Details on this clone: Other DNA sequences in the sample encode the same CDR3. The chain is built from TRBV19 and TRBJ2-3; D uncertain. This CDR3 is built from 13 residues. V lost 4 bases and J 6 bases, leaving 11 bases between the germline ends. Germline V gives CDR1 LNHDA, CDR2 SQIVND (reference sequence). CDR3 nucleotides: TGTGCCAGTAGTACCGGAGCGAGGGATACGCAGTATTTT. Encoded protein: CASSTGARDTQYF.

This clone has only one observation. The chain couples TRBV11-2 to TRBJ2-1; possibly TRBD1 or TRBD2 for D (5 bases each). Trimming stripped 6 bases from V and 15 bases from J, with 21 bases between. Germline V gene data show CDR1 as SGHAT and CDR2 as FQNNGV. The CDR3 sequence is 13 residues long. Written as DNA, the CDR3 is TGTGCCAGCAGTTCCCTCCCGGTGGGGGATTGGTTCTTC. This sequence encodes CASSSLPVGDWFF.